Following are 29 T cell receptor beta chains from one sample sequenced in a study of cytomegalovirus exposure and HLA in healthy donors. Researchers ran the PCR with 60 Vbeta and 13 Jbeta primers. Only in-frame clones appear in the TCRdb table, and some are missing; sequencing was by immunoSEQ multiplex PCR. Among fewer than 120,000 clones, less than 85% were seen once, and the ten largest hold around an eighth. The sample taken for sequencing was PBMCs. The source of these receptors is a young man in good health and CMV-seropositive.

The chain combines TRBV11-2 with TRBJ2-3, with 9 bases that match TRBD2. CDR1 is SGHAT, CDR2 FQNNGV, per germline. V was pared by 5 bases and J by 0 bases, with 3 bases of the junction left unmatched. The CDR3 is made up of 15 amino acids. The CDR3 reads CASSPSGDSTDTQYF. The CDR3 region has the DNA TGTGCCAGCAGCCCTAGCGGGGATAGCACAGATACGCAGTATTTT.

The gene calls are TRBV7-8 and TRBJ1-1; the D is unclear. Germline CDR1 and CDR2: SGHVS and FQNEAQ. This CDR3 region has 15 residues. The ends were cut back, 5 bases at V and 3 bases at J, with 16 bases in the middle. CDR3 coding DNA: TGTGCCAGCAGCCCTACCGCGGGGAAGTACACTGAAGCTTTCTTT. Protein sequence: CASSPTAGKYTEAFF.

This rearrangement joins TRBV6-5 to TRBJ2-1; 14 nucleotides agree with TRBD2. This CDR3 comprises 15 residues. V gave up 7 bases and J gave up 9 bases; unmatched junction bases: 8. Per germline, CDR1 MNHEY and CDR2 SVGAGI. The CDR3 sequence: CASIRLAGGRSEQFF. CDR3 sequence (DNA): TGTGCCAGCATTCGACTAGCGGGGGGGCGTAGTGAGCAGTTCTTC.

V and J are TRBV6-5 and TRBJ1-2; 12 nucleotides line up with TRBD1. The V and J ends lost 6 bases and 2 bases, in that order; junction bases with no gene match: 4. This CDR3 comprises 15 residues. Germline lookup yields CDR1 MNHEY and CDR2 SVGAGI. DNA of the CDR3: TGTGCCAGCAGCTTCGGGACAGGGGGCAACTATGGCTACACCTTC. It codes for CASSFGTGGNYGYTF.

The chain employs TRBV21-1 and TRBJ2-1; no DNA check was done on the table's D call, TRBD2. TRBV21-1 is a pseudogene locus. This CDR3 has 17 amino acids. The CDR3 sequence is CASSKRTGLAGGREQFF. The DNA of the CDR3 is TGTGCCAGCAGCAAGCGCACGGGACTAGCGGGGGGGCGGGAGCAGTTCTTC.

This rearrangement joins TRBV9 to TRBJ2-5, with a possible D match to TRBD1 (6 bases). CDR1 SGDLS and CDR2 YYNGEE come from the germline V gene. The V end lost 4 bases, the J end lost 3 bases, and 10 bases lay between the germline ends. This CDR3 contains 13 residues. CDR3 DNA: TGTGCCAGCAGCTCCCGGACAGAAGAGACCCAGTACTTC. It encodes CASSSRTEETQYF.

This sequence joins TRBV25-1 and TRBJ2-2; D gene unclear. Germline-derived CDR1 and CDR2 are MGHDK and SYGVNS. Between the trimmed V and J ends, which lost 3 bases and 1 base, there was a span of 3 bases. The CDR3 is made up of 13 amino acids. The CDR3 sequence is CASSERNTGELFF. CDR3 coding DNA: TGTGCCAGCAGTGAGCGGAACACCGGGGAGCTGTTTTTT.

V gene TRBV28 combines with J gene TRBJ1-2; D is perhaps TRBD1 (5 bases). The V end lost 5 bases, the J end lost 0 bases, and 16 bases lay between the germline ends. The CDR3 loop spans 16 amino acids. Per germline, CDR1 MDHEN and CDR2 SYDVKM. This CDR3 reads CASSPMDTSPNYGYTF. CDR3 bases: TGTGCCAGCAGTCCGATGGACACCAGTCCTAACTATGGCTACACCTTC.

The rearrangement uses TRBV30 and TRBJ1-2, with D hard to call. CDR1 GTSNPN and CDR2 SVGIG come from the germline V gene (reference sequence). Trimming pared 4 bases from V and 4 bases from J, leaving 13 bases between. The CDR3 covers 13 residues. CDR3 sequence reads: CAWNTRRGYGYTF. The CDR3 DNA reads as TGTGCCTGGAACACGCGACGGGGCTATGGCTACACCTTC. The variable domain in full, completed from reference TRBV30 and TRBJ1-2, reads SQTIHQWPATLVQPVGSPLSLECTVEGTSNPNLYWYRQAAGRGLQLLFYSVGIGQISSEVPQNLSASRPQDRQFILSSKKLLLSDSGFYLCAWNTRRGYGYTFGSGTRLTVV.

V is TRBV6-5 and J is TRBJ2-1; possible D gene TRBD1, 5 bases. This CDR3 is 13 amino acids long. Trimming took 2 bases from V and 9 from J, leaving 11 bases between them. Per germline, CDR1 MNHEY and CDR2 SVGAGI. CDR3 loop: CASSYGALGEQFF. DNA for the CDR3: TGTGCCAGCAGTTACGGGGCCCTGGGTGAGCAGTTCTTC.

The chain couples TRBV5-5 to TRBJ1-5; the match to TRBD1 covers 7 bases. The V segment lost 5 bases and the J segment 2 bases; nucleotides outside the gene matches: 13. The germline V gene encodes CDR1 SGHKS and CDR2 YYEKEE (reference sequence). The CDR3 is 17 residues long. CDR3 residues: CASRRKGGEEGNQPQHF. The CDR3 nucleotides read TGTGCCAGCAGAAGGAAAGGGGGCGAGGAGGGCAATCAGCCCCAGCATTTT.

The J gene is TRBJ2-7, the V gene TRBV28, with 7 bases matching TRBD1. V shed 4 bases and J 0 bases; nucleotides not matched to a gene: 6. This CDR3 has 15 amino acids. Per germline, CDR1 MDHEN and CDR2 SYDVKM. This chain's CDR3 is CASSSTTGSSYEQYF. CDR3 coding DNA: TGTGCCAGCAGTTCAACGACAGGGAGCTCCTACGAGCAGTACTTC.

The chain recombines TRBV7-9 with TRBJ2-5, with a weak D call TRBD2 (7 bases). Germline V CDR1 and CDR2: SEHNR, FQNEAQ (reference sequence). The V end was cut by 2 bases, the J end by 5 bases, with 15 bases between. This CDR3 has 15 residues. The CDR3 loop is CASSLWGGAEETQYF. The CDR3 DNA is TGTGCCAGCAGCTTATGGGGGGGGGCCGAGGAGACCCAGTACTTC. Full variable domain (rest looked up from reference TRBV7-9 and TRBJ2-5): DTGVSQNPRHKITKRGQNVTFRCDPISEHNRLYWYRQTLGQGPEFLTYFQNEAQLEKSRLLSDRFSAERPKGSFSTLEIQRTEQGDSAMYLCASSLWGGAEETQYFGPGTRLLVL.

The chain combines TRBV7-9 with TRBJ1-2; the match to TRBD1 covers 7 bases. Germline V gene lookup returns CDR1 SEHNR and CDR2 FQNEAQ (reference sequence). J was trimmed by 8 bases and V by 4 bases; bases with no gene match: 10. The CDR3 covers 14 residues. The CDR3 nucleotides read TGTGCCAGCAGCTCTGCCGGGACAGAGTGGGGCTACACCTTC. Residues: CASSSAGTEWGYTF.

This clone occurred once. The chain couples TRBV7-9 to TRBJ1-6, with 7 bases matching TRBD1. J was trimmed by 6 bases and V by 4 bases; bases with no gene match: 6. This CDR3 contains 15 residues. Per the germline V gene, CDR1 is SEHNR and CDR2 is FQNEAQ (reference sequence). Written as DNA, the CDR3 is TGTGCCAGCAGCTCCCGGACAGGATTTAATTCACCCCTCCACTTT. Its translation: CASSSRTGFNSPLHF.

The chain couples TRBV9 to TRBJ1-6; 7 bases are shared with TRBD1. Germline values: CDR1 SGDLS, CDR2 YYNGEE. V lost 0 bases and J lost 7; bases outside the gene matches: 4. The CDR3 totals 15 residues. In nucleotides, the CDR3 is TGTGCCAGCAGCGTAGGGGGACAGATCAATTCACCCCTCCACTTT. Amino acids: CASSVGGQINSPLHF.

V usage is TRBV28 and J usage is TRBJ2-3, with 9 positions matching TRBD2. V gave up 2 bases and J gave up 3 bases; unmatched junction bases: 6. CDR3 length: 16 residues. Germline-derived CDR1 and CDR2 are MDHEN and SYDVKM. The CDR3 loop is CASSLGAGGPTDTQYF. The CDR3 nucleotides read TGTGCCAGCAGTTTAGGGGCGGGGGGGCCGACAGATACGCAGTATTTT.

A few counts support this clone. V is TRBV4-3 and J is TRBJ2-6; D remains unclear. Germline CDR1 and CDR2: LGHNA and YSLEER. The CDR3 totals 16 residues. V lost 1 base and J lost 4, with 11 bases in between. CDR3: CASSQVRESGANVLTF. In nucleotides, the CDR3 is TGCGCCAGCAGCCAAGTTCGAGAATCGGGGGCCAACGTCCTGACTTTC.

This clone occurred a few times. CDR3 coding DNA: TGCAGCGTTACGGGGTCCACCGGGGAGCTGTTTTTT. Protein: CSVTGSTGELFF. The V and J genes are TRBV29-1 and TRBJ2-2; possibly TRBD2 for D (5 bases). The CDR3 runs 12 residues. The germline CDR1 and CDR2 sequences are SQVTM and ANQGSEA. The ends were cut back, 5 bases at V and 4 bases at J, with 8 bases in the middle.

This clone was counted a few times. The chain's CDR3 is CASSLDANPGYTF. CDR3 bases: TGTGCCAGCAGCTTAGATGCGAACCCAGGCTACACCTTC. The rearrangement uses TRBV11-2 and TRBJ1-2; D is undetermined. V shed 0 bases and J shed 8 bases, with 10 bases lying between them. Germline values: CDR1 SGHAT, CDR2 FQNNGV. The CDR3 spans 13 residues.

The chain links TRBV19 to TRBJ1-5; 9 bases fit TRBD1. The CDR3 sequence is 16 residues long. The germline CDR1 and CDR2 sequences are LNHDA and SQIVND (reference sequence). V dropped 1 base and J dropped 2; count of bases not matched to a gene: 3. Here the CDR3 DNA reads TGTGCCAGTAGTATAGTGACAGGGGGTGGCAATCAGCCCCAGCATTTT. It codes for CASSIVTGGGNQPQHF.

The chain links TRBV5-1 to TRBJ2-1; a weak D match, TRBD1 (5 bases). CDR3 size: 17 residues. Trimming left V 0 bases short and J 10 bases short, with 23 bases between. Germline loops: CDR1 SGHRS, CDR2 YFSETQ. CDR3 nucleotide sequence: TGCGCCAGCAGCTTGGGGGCCCTCATCGGACAACAATTGGAGCAGTTCTTC. Protein: CASSLGALIGQQLEQFF.

The chain has TRBV7-9 and TRBJ1-2, with 7 nucleotides matching TRBD1. The V gene end was trimmed by 4 bases and the J gene end by 5 bases; junction bases not matched to a gene: 7. The CDR3 is 14 residues long. Germline V gene lookup returns CDR1 SEHNR and CDR2 FQNEAQ (reference sequence). The CDR3 DNA reads as TGTGCCAGCAGCTCGGACAGGACGAAATATGGCTACACCTTC. Encoded protein: CASSSDRTKYGYTF.

This clone was observed a handful of times. This chain connects TRBV19 to TRBJ1-5; 7 bases fit TRBD1. V lost 6 bases, J lost 9 bases, and 5 bases stayed unmatched. CDR1 is LNHDA and CDR2 is SQIVND in the germline V gene (reference sequence). CDR3 length: 12 residues. This CDR3 is CASRFAGGPQHF. CDR3 DNA sequence: TGTGCCAGTAGGTTCGCAGGGGGGCCCCAGCATTTT. Based on the CDR3 plus reference TRBV19 and TRBJ1-5, the full variable domain is DGGITQSPKYLFRKEGQNVTLSCEQNLNHDAMYWYRQDPGQGLRLIYYSQIVNDFQKGDIAEGYSVSREKKESFPLTVTSAQKNPTAFYLCASRFAGGPQHFGDGTRLSIL.

V gene TRBV28 combines with J gene TRBJ2-2, with 12 bases that match TRBD2. After removal of 5 bases from V and 2 bases from J, the junction contained 3 bases not matched to a gene. The CDR3 covers 16 residues. Germline lookup yields CDR1 MDHEN and CDR2 SYDVKM. This CDR3 reads CASSPSGGENTGELFF. The CDR3 bases are TGTGCCAGCAGTCCTAGCGGGGGGGAAAACACCGGGGAGCTGTTTTTT.

V and J are TRBV28 and TRBJ1-2, with TRBD1 matching over 9 bases. The CDR3 covers 15 residues. The germline CDR1 and CDR2 sequences are MDHEN and SYDVKM. J was trimmed by 3 bases and V by 5 bases; bases with no gene match: 7. CDR3 sequence: CASSPRTGDYYGYTF. Here the CDR3 DNA reads TGTGCCAGCAGTCCCCGGACAGGGGATTACTATGGCTACACCTTC.

V gene TRBV7-9 combines with J gene TRBJ2-1; 7 bases are a match to TRBD1. This CDR3 is built from 14 residues. From germline, CDR1 is SEHNR and CDR2 FQNEAQ (reference sequence). The V segment lost 4 bases and the J segment 7 bases; nucleotides outside the gene matches: 7. DNA of the CDR3: TGTGCCAGCAGCTCTCCCGGGACAGATAATGAGCAGTTCTTC. It encodes CASSSPGTDNEQFF.

The chain combines TRBV7-6 with TRBJ2-5; 8 positions agree with TRBD2. Germline trimming cut 1 base from V and 5 bases from J; bases unmatched to any gene: 6. The germline V gene encodes CDR1 SGHVS and CDR2 FNYEAQ. The CDR3 is made up of 15 amino acids. The CDR3 coding sequence is TGTGCCAGCAGCTTAGGAGCTAGCGGGTTGGAGACCCAGTACTTC. It translates to CASSLGASGLETQYF.

CDR3 region: CASSKAGTSGAYEQYF. CDR3 nucleotides: TGTGCCAGTAGTAAAGCGGGGACTAGCGGGGCCTACGAGCAGTACTTC. The J gene is TRBJ2-7, the V gene TRBV19; TRBD2 aligns across 13 bases. J lost 2 bases, V lost 4 bases, and 5 bases had no gene match. Germline CDR1 LNHDA, CDR2 SQIVND (reference sequence). CDR3 size: 16 residues.